The 14 T cell receptor beta chains given below trace back to one sample, sequenced in a study of T-cell memory formation after mild COVID-19. Each CDR3 protein is one row after TCRdb ran MiXCR on the 5' RACE reads. The sample includes more than 200,000 distinct CDR3 sequences, approximately 16% of them seen just once. What was sequenced was PBMCs or a T cell subset sorted from them (not recorded which). Every receptor here comes from a man aged 18 to 29 who had mild COVID-19 (a few samples of this study predate the infection). Cell type and time point are not known.

This clonotype was seen repeatedly, ten times or more. This chain connects TRBV11-1 to TRBJ2-7; D is unresolved. Germline-derived CDR1 and CDR2 are SGHAT and FQDESV (reference sequence). The CDR3 has 14 residues. V shed 2 bases and J shed 4 bases, with 12 bases lying between them. The CDR3 DNA reads TGTGCCAGCAGCTTATGGGATGTGGGGTACGAGCAGTACTTC. This translates into CASSLWDVGYEQYF.

Many counts were recorded for this clonotype. The chain combines TRBV7-6 with TRBJ2-5, with 13 bases that match TRBD2. With 0 bases clipped from V and 3 bases from J, the junction kept 7 bases outside the gene matches. CDR1 and CDR2 from the germline V gene are SGHVS and FNYEAQ. The length of the CDR3 is 18 residues. This chain's CDR3 is CASSLALTSGGNEETQYF. CDR3 bases: TGTGCCAGCAGCTTAGCCTTGACTAGCGGGGGGAACGAAGAGACCCAGTACTTC.

At least ten counts were recorded for this clonotype. The chain is built from TRBV5-1 and TRBJ1-6, with 7 bases aligning to TRBD1. V lost 5 bases to trimming and J lost 2 bases; unmatched junction nucleotides: 7. The CDR3 has 16 residues. CDR1 and CDR2 (germline): SGHRS, YFSETQ. CDR3 region: CASRPRDSAYNSPLHF. The DNA of the CDR3 is TGCGCCAGCAGGCCGAGGGACAGCGCCTATAATTCACCCCTCCACTTT. Combining the CDR3 with reference TRBV5-1 and TRBJ1-6 gives the whole variable domain KAGVTQTPRYLIKTRGQQVTLSCSPISGHRSVSWYQQTPGQGLQFLFEYFSETQRNKGNFPGRFSGRQFSNSRSEMNVSTLELGDSALYLCASRPRDSAYNSPLHFGNGTRLTVT.

This clonotype showed up just a few times. V usage is TRBV5-1 and J usage is TRBJ1-3, with 8 bases lining up with TRBD1. Germline CDR1 is SGHRS and CDR2 is YFSETQ. The V segment lost 0 bases and the J segment 4 bases; nucleotides outside the gene matches: 0. The CDR3 extends over 14 amino acids. CDR3 sequence reads: CASSLGQGGNTIYF. Here the CDR3 DNA reads TGCGCCAGCAGCTTGGGACAGGGGGGAAACACCATATATTTT.

This clonotype has at least ten counts. The chain uses TRBV2 and TRBJ2-5; D gene unclear. Germline V lookup: CDR1 SNHLY, CDR2 FYNNEI. The CDR3 totals 12 residues. V lost 2 bases and J lost 0, with 1 base in between. CDR3 loop: CASSEYQETQYF. DNA for the CDR3: TGTGCCAGCAGTGAATACCAAGAGACCCAGTACTTC.

The rearrangement joins TRBV5-1 to TRBJ1-1; possibly TRBD1 for D (5 bases). Between the trimmed V and J ends, which lost 8 bases and 4 bases, there was a span of 21 bases. CDR1 and CDR2 (germline): SGHRS, YFSETQ. The CDR3 runs to 15 residues. CDR3 nucleotide sequence: TGCGCCAGTTCAATAATGGACCCGACAGCCACTGAAGCTTTCTTT. Its protein product is CASSIMDPTATEAFF.

A few counts support this clonotype. This chain joins TRBV9 and TRBJ1-5; no definite D call. CDR1 and CDR2 from the germline V gene are SGDLS and YYNGEE. There are 14 residues in the CDR3. V was shortened by 0 bases and J by 5 bases, with 9 bases between the two germline ends. DNA of the CDR3: TGTGCCAGCAGCGTAGATTCTGGGTATCAGCCCCAGCATTTT. Translating it yields CASSVDSGYQPQHF.

The chain combines TRBV20-1 with TRBJ2-3, with 8 positions matching TRBD2. V shed 8 bases, J shed 3 bases, and the junction held 7 bases outside the gene matches. The germline V gene encodes CDR1 DFQATT and CDR2 SNEGSKA (reference sequence). The CDR3 is made up of 13 amino acids. The chain's CDR3 is CSQEGLGTDTQYF. The CDR3 coding sequence is TGCAGTCAGGAGGGACTAGGTACAGATACGCAGTATTTT.

The chain has TRBV5-5 and TRBJ1-1; D perhaps matches TRBD1 (5 bases). V lost 1 base and J lost 4, with 14 bases in between. CDR1 and CDR2 (germline): SGHKS, YYEKEE (reference sequence). CDR3 length: 15 residues. The CDR3: CASSLRAGMVTEAFF. The CDR3, as DNA: TGTGCCAGCAGCTTGCGGGCAGGGATGGTCACTGAAGCTTTCTTT. The full variable domain, rest sourced from reference TRBV5-5 and TRBJ1-1, is DAGVTQSPTHLIKTRGQQVTLRCSPISGHKSVSWYQQVLGQGPQFIFQYYEKEERGRGNFPDRFSARQFPNYSSELNVNALLLGDSALYLCASSLRAGMVTEAFFGQGTRLTVV.

In this sample, this clonotype turned up many times. DNA of the CDR3: TGTGCCAGCTCACGCACACAGGGGGCAGATACGCAGTATTTT. Encoded protein: CASSRTQGADTQYF. This chain joins TRBV18 and TRBJ2-3; 8 bases match TRBD1. Germline V gene data show CDR1 as KGHSH and CDR2 as LQKENI. The V and J ends lost 4 bases and 4 bases, in that order; junction bases with no gene match: 4. The CDR3 runs to 14 residues. The full variable domain, rest sourced from reference TRBV18 and TRBJ2-3, is NAGVMQNPRHLVRRRGQEARLRCSPMKGHSHVYWYRQLPEEGLKFMVYLQKENIIDESGMPKERFSAEFPKEGPSILRIQQVVRGDSAAYFCASSRTQGADTQYFGPGTRLTVL.

In this sample, this clonotype turned up a few times. The genes are TRBV5-5 and TRBJ2-7; D might be TRBD2 (6 bases). CDR1 SGHKS and CDR2 YYEKEE come from the germline V gene (reference sequence). The length of the CDR3 is 14 residues. V was pared by 4 bases and J by 2 bases, with 13 bases between. The CDR3 region has the DNA TGTGCCAGCAGCCCCGGGACTGAGGCCTACGAGCAGTACGTC. Translation: CASSPGTEAYEQYV.

This clonotype has only a few counts. The genes are TRBV3-1 and TRBJ2-5; no clear D gene. Germline V gene lookup returns CDR1 LGHDT and CDR2 YNNKEL (reference sequence). The CDR3 consists of 14 residues. V was shortened by 1 base and J by 7 bases, with 13 bases between the two germline ends. The CDR3 bases are TGTGCCAGCAGCCAAGCGGACCTCTCCCGGACCCAGTACTTC. As protein: CASSQADLSRTQYF.

A few counts support this clonotype. The chain employs TRBV5-1 and TRBJ2-5; 8 bases fit TRBD2. CDR3 length: 16 residues. The V gene's germline CDR1 is SGHRS and CDR2 YFSETQ. V dropped 0 bases and J dropped 0; count of bases not matched to a gene: 4. The CDR3 region is CASSLAPRGDQETQYF. Written as DNA, the CDR3 is TGCGCCAGCAGCTTGGCCCCGCGGGGGGACCAAGAGACCCAGTACTTC.

The rearrangement links TRBV7-8 to TRBJ2-5; D remains unclear. CDR3 length: 12 amino acids. Germline V gene sequence: CDR1 SGHVS, CDR2 FQNEAQ. V lost 2 bases to trimming and J lost 5 bases, with 6 bases between them. CDR3: CASSLSAETQYF. The CDR3 nucleotides read TGTGCCAGCAGCTTAAGTGCGGAGACCCAGTACTTC.